A single sample is the source of the 4 T cell receptor beta chains below, sequenced in a study of T cell responses to AZD1222 COVID-19 vaccine (dated by TCRdb to the early 2020s). Library preparation used the immunoSEQ multiplex PCR assay. TCRdb took over this immuneACCESS table, retaining in-frame rearrangements with V and J assigned. Such tables are incomplete; in checked studies, under half of the missing clones stem from an unresolved V gene, and the remainder is unexplained. The table for this sample lists 100,000 to 120,000 clones; nearly 90% of them were counted only once. The ten largest make up 3.2% of the sample. Read against the paper, the sample's time point label means: baseline before first vaccination. This specimen was peripheral blood, taken on day 0 of AZD1222 vaccination. The source of these receptors is an adult in good health.

The V gene is TRBV30, the J gene TRBJ1-1; D is ambiguous. In germline, CDR1 is GTSNPN, CDR2 SVGIG (reference sequence). Trimming shortened V by 8 bases and J by 1 base, and 8 bases separated the two germline ends. The CDR3 covers 11 residues. CDR3 in DNA: TGTGCCACTGTTGCGAACACTGAAGCTTTCTTT. As protein: CATVANTEAFF.

This chain uses TRBV30 with TRBJ1-3, with D unclear. The CDR3 has 15 amino acids. Trimming took off 1 base at V and 0 bases at J, with 10 bases between the two ends. Germline V lookup: CDR1 GTSNPN, CDR2 SVGIG (reference sequence). For the CDR3, the DNA is TGTGCCTGGAGTGGTTCAGGCTACTCTGGAAACACCATATATTTT. Protein sequence: CAWSGSGYSGNTIYF.

This sequence joins TRBV4-2 and TRBJ1-2, with D tentatively TRBD1 (5 bases). The V end lost 0 bases, the J end lost 1 base, and 9 bases lay between the germline ends. Germline values: CDR1 LGHNA, CDR2 YNFKEQ. The CDR3 is made up of 15 amino acids. This CDR3 is CASSQDRVINYGYTF. CDR3 coding DNA: TGTGCCAGCAGCCAAGACAGGGTAATTAACTATGGCTACACCTTC.

The chain is built from TRBV9 and TRBJ2-1; tentative D call: TRBD2 (6 bases). The CDR3 is made up of 13 amino acids. Germline CDR1 reads SGDLS; CDR2 reads YYNGEE. Trimming left V 4 bases short and J 9 bases short, with 14 bases between. As DNA, the CDR3 is TGTGCCAGCAGCTTACCGACTAGAGGTGAGCAGTTCTTC. It encodes CASSLPTRGEQFF. Complete variable domain (other parts from reference TRBV9 and TRBJ2-1): DSGVTQTPKHLITATGQRVTLRCSPRSGDLSVYWYQQSLDQGLQFLIQYYNGEERAKGNILERFSAQQFPDLHSELNLSSLELGDSALYFCASSLPTRGEQFFGPGTRLTVL.